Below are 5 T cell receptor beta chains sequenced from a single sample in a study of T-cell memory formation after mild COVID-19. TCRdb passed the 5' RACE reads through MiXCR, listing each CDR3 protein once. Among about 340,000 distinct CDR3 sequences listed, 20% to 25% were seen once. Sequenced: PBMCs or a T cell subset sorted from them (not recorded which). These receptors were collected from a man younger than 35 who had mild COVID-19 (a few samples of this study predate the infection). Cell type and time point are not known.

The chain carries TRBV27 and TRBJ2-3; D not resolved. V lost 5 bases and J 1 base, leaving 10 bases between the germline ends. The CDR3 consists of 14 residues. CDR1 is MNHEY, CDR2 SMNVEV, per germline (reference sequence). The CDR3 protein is CASSPAMGTDTQYF. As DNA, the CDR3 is TGTGCCAGCAGTCCAGCTATGGGCACAGATACGCAGTATTTT.

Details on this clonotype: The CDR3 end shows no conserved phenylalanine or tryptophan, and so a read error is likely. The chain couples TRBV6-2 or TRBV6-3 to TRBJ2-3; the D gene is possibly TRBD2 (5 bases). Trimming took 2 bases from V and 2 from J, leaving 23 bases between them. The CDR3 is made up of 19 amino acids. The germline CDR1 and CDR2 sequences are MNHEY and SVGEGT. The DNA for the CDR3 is TGTGCCAGCAGTTACCGCCGGGGAAAACCCGAGGGTTCCACAGATACGCAGTATATT. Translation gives CASSYRRGKPEGSTDTQYI.

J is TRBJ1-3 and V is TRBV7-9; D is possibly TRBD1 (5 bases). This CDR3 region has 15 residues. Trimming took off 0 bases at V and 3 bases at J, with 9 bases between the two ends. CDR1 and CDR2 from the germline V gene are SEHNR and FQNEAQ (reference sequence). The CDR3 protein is CASSLAGTDGNTIYF. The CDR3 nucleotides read TGTGCCAGCAGCTTAGCTGGGACGGATGGAAACACCATATATTTT.

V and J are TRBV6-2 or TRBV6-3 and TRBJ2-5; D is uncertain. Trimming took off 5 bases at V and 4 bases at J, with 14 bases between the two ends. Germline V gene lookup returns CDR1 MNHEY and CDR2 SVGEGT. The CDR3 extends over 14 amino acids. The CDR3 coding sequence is TGTGCCAGCAGTCACACGTCCAGAGGAGAGACCCAGTACTTC. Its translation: CASSHTSRGETQYF.

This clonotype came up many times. The CDR3 nucleotides read TGTGCCAGCAGCGAGAGCACAGATACGCAGTATTTT. Translating it yields CASSESTDTQYF. The chain couples TRBV7-3 to TRBJ2-3; no clear D gene. This CDR3 is 12 amino acids long. Germline CDR1 and CDR2: SGHTA and FQGTGA. The ends were cut back, 5 bases at V and 0 bases at J, with 3 bases in the middle.